Shown below are 18 T cell receptor beta chains from a single sample sequenced in a study of shared clonotypes between healthy human individuals. Generated by immunoSEQ multiplex PCR, the TCRdb table keeps only in-frame clones and is missing some. The sample gives some 700,000 clones, 90% of which show up once; about 33% is in the top ten. Sequences were obtained from memory CD8+ T cells from PBMCs. Noted subset: CD45RO+ cells pooled with CCR7-negative TemRA cells. The receptors here all came from a young man in good health. Some clones in this sample may be carry-over from other donors' samples.

This chain joins TRBV13 and TRBJ2-5, with 8 positions matching TRBD1. CDR3 length equals 14 residues. V gave up 5 bases and J gave up 5 bases; unmatched junction bases: 7. Germline assignment: CDR1 PRHDT and CDR2 FYEKMQ (reference sequence). Here the CDR3 reads CASSGDRGLETQYF. DNA of the CDR3: TGTGCCAGCAGCGGAGACAGGGGTCTGGAGACCCAGTACTTC.

V is TRBV5-1 and J is TRBJ1-4, with D unclear. The ends were cut back, 0 bases at V and 13 bases at J, with 19 bases in the middle. This CDR3 is built from 15 residues. The germline V gene has CDR1 SGHRS and CDR2 YFSETQ. CDR3 nucleotide sequence: TGCGCCAGCAGCTTGGACGGGAGTTCTTTGCGGGTACTGTTTTTT. Protein: CASSLDGSSLRVLFF.

The chain has TRBV10-3 and TRBJ1-2, with D perhaps matching TRBD1 (6 bases). Germline-derived CDR1 and CDR2 are ENHRY and SYGVKD. Trimming cost V 6 bases and J 1 base, with 21 bases left between them. The CDR3 sequence is 17 residues long. The CDR3 nucleotides are TGTGCCATCAGCCTGGGGGCAGCAAATCCCCATAACTATGGCTACACCTTC. Translation gives CAISLGAANPHNYGYTF.

Notes on this clone: A read error may account for a junction end that differs from germline. The chain couples TRBV19 to TRBJ2-1; D possibly matches TRBD1 or TRBD2 (5 bases each). The CDR3 has 17 residues. The germline gives CDR1 LNHDA, CDR2 SQIVND (reference sequence). The CDR3 region is CANSVLAGSSSYNEQFF. CDR3 coding DNA: TGTGCCAATAGTGTCCTAGCAGGGTCATCCTCCTACAATGAGCAGTTCTTC.

The chain carries TRBV18 and TRBJ2-1, with D possibly matching TRBD2 (5 bases). Trimming took off 3 bases at V and 2 bases at J, with 14 bases between the two ends. The CDR3 is 16 amino acids. Germline CDR1 and CDR2: KGHSH and LQKENI. This chain's CDR3 is CASSPPWAEAYNEQFF. DNA for the CDR3: TGTGCCAGCTCACCCCCGTGGGCGGAGGCCTACAATGAGCAGTTCTTC.

V and J are TRBV4-1 and TRBJ1-1, with 10 positions matching TRBD1. The ends lost 1 base at V and 4 bases at J; junction bases unmatched: 12. The CDR3 has 18 amino acids. From germline, CDR1 is MGHRA and CDR2 YSYEKL. The CDR3 DNA reads as TGCGCCAGCAGCCAAGCCCCCGGACAGGGGGTGAAGCGCACTGAAGCTTTCTTT. This encodes CASSQAPGQGVKRTEAFF.

The chain combines TRBV6-6 with TRBJ2-7, with unresolved D. The CDR3 is 15 amino acids. The V end was cut by 0 bases, the J end by 0 bases, with 9 bases between. Germline CDR1 MNHNY, CDR2 SVGAGI (reference sequence). The CDR3: CASSYSRLYSYEQYF. CDR3 DNA sequence: TGTGCCAGCAGTTACTCGAGGTTGTACTCCTACGAGCAGTACTTC.

V gene TRBV29-1 combines with J gene TRBJ2-3; the D gene is possibly TRBD1 (5 bases). Germline CDR1 SQVTM, CDR2 ANQGSEA. V dropped 4 bases and J dropped 6 bases, with 11 bases sitting between them. CDR3 length equals 12 residues. CDR3 in DNA: TGCAGCGTTGGGGTGCCAGGGGATACGCAGTATTTT. Protein sequence: CSVGVPGDTQYF.

The V gene is TRBV9, the J gene TRBJ2-2; 7 nucleotides agree with TRBD1. Germline CDR1 reads SGDLS; CDR2 reads YYNGEE. The V gene end was trimmed by 2 bases and the J gene end by 0 bases; junction bases not matched to a gene: 7. This CDR3 has 17 amino acids. Here the CDR3 reads CASSVPTGTANTGELFF. CDR3 DNA sequence: TGTGCCAGCAGCGTTCCTACCGGGACAGCGAACACCGGGGAGCTGTTTTTT.

CDR3 nucleotide sequence: TGCGCCAGCAGCTTGGAGCGGGGCAGAAGCTCCTACAATGAGCAGTTCTTC. Encoded protein: CASSLERGRSSYNEQFF. V usage is TRBV5-1 and J usage is TRBJ2-1; 7 positions agree with TRBD2. After removal of 0 bases from V and 0 bases from J, the junction contained 6 bases not matched to a gene. Germline lookup yields CDR1 SGHRS and CDR2 YFSETQ. The CDR3 runs to 17 residues.

The chain employs TRBV6-6 and TRBJ1-2; D remains ambiguous. Trimming pared 0 bases from V and 3 bases from J, leaving 8 bases between. Germline CDR1 is MNHNY and CDR2 is SVGAGI (reference sequence). The CDR3 runs to 14 residues. The CDR3 bases are TGTGCCAGCAGTTACTCTGGGGAGGACTATGGCTACACCTTC. This gives the protein CASSYSGEDYGYTF.

This rearrangement joins TRBV11-2 to TRBJ2-7; D is ambiguous. The CDR3 spans 11 residues. The V and J ends lost 5 bases and 12 bases respectively, with 14 bases between them. Germline values: CDR1 SGHAT, CDR2 FQNNGV. CDR3 region: CASSQDPYRYF. The CDR3 DNA reads as TGTGCCAGCAGCCAGGACCCCTACAGGTACTTC.

The genes are TRBV27 and TRBJ1-5; tentatively, D is TRBD1 (5 bases). Trimming stripped 9 bases from V and 0 bases from J, with 9 bases between. This CDR3 contains 13 residues. The germline V gene has CDR1 MNHEY and CDR2 SMNVEV (reference sequence). The CDR3 reads CAREGYSNQPQHF. CDR3 sequence (DNA): TGTGCCAGAGAGGGGTATAGCAATCAGCCCCAGCATTTT.

The chain joins TRBV9 to TRBJ2-6; no definite D call. Germline CDR1 and CDR2: SGDLS and YYNGEE. The V end lost 3 bases, the J end lost 3 bases, and 13 bases lay between the germline ends. The CDR3 length is 16 residues. The CDR3 loop reads CASSEPHLGGANVLTF. The CDR3 DNA is TGTGCCAGCAGCGAACCCCACCTCGGTGGGGCCAACGTCCTGACTTTC.

The V and J genes are TRBV2 and TRBJ2-6; D is uncertain. The germline CDR1 and CDR2 sequences are SNHLY and FYNNEI. V lost 4 bases and J lost 5, with 21 bases in between. The CDR3 totals 18 residues. The CDR3 nucleotides are TGTGCCAGCAGTGTAGATTATTACATACAAAGTCGGGCCAACGTCCTGACTTTC. Its protein is CASSVDYYIQSRANVLTF.

The gene calls are TRBV10-3 and TRBJ2-7, with TRBD2 matching 13 bases. The CDR3 sequence is 11 residues long. The ends lost 9 bases at V and 7 bases at J; junction bases unmatched: 0. CDR1 and CDR2 from the germline V gene are ENHRY and SYGVKD. The chain's CDR3 is CAMGLAGEQYF. The CDR3 nucleotides are TGTGCCATGGGACTAGCGGGGGAGCAGTACTTC.

The chain is built from TRBV7-3 and TRBJ1-1, with TRBD1 as a possible D gene (6 bases). V lost 0 bases to trimming and J lost 1 base, with 12 bases between them. Germline V lookup: CDR1 SGHTA, CDR2 FQGTGA. The CDR3 totals 16 residues. The CDR3 reads CASSLTRGAKNTEAFF. The CDR3 bases are TGTGCCAGCAGCTTAACCCGGGGGGCTAAGAACACTGAAGCTTTCTTT. Complete variable domain (other parts from reference TRBV7-3 and TRBJ1-1): GAGVSQTPSNKVTEKGKYVELRCDPISGHTALYWYRQSLGQGPEFLIYFQGTGAADDSGLPNDRFFAVRPEGSVSTLKIQRTERGDSAVYLCASSLTRGAKNTEAFFGQGTRLTVV.

V gene TRBV28 combines with J gene TRBJ1-1; perhaps TRBD1 as D (5 bases). Per germline, CDR1 MDHEN and CDR2 SYDVKM. V lost 8 bases to trimming and J lost 4 bases, with 26 bases between them. The CDR3 runs to 17 residues. Written as DNA, the CDR3 is TGTGCCAGCTCCCTACAACCTATGGGGGGGGTGCGCACTGAAGCTTTCTTT. Amino acid sequence: CASSLQPMGGVRTEAFF.